This T cell receptor beta chain is drawn from a study of blood T cells in healthy people across ages. It was with a sample-barcoded 5' primer and a J-beta primer mix that a second PCR of roughly 7 to 12 cycles was run. MiXCR was run by TCRdb on the 5' RACE reads, yielding one entry per CDR3 protein. The sample holds about 780,000 distinct CDR3 sequences, 20% to 30% seen once. CDR3 size: 13 residues. Trimming cost V 10 bases and J 1 base, with 13 bases left between them. Germline CDR1 is MNHNS and CDR2 is SASEGT. This sample also appeared in a second study, on T cells of mothers and their children. That paper notes: Reads recorded for TCR beta CDR3 numbered over 8.5 million per mother and around 3 million per child.

Input material: blood. V and J are TRBV6-1 and TRBJ1-1; D is undetermined. The receptor comes from a boy aged 5-17 years in good health. For the CDR3, the DNA is TGTGCCATCCGACTAAGTGGGAACACTGAAGCTTTCTTT. Translating it yields CAIRLSGNTEAFF.